A selection of T cell receptor beta chains follows, all from one sample in a study of blood T cell repertoires in COVID-19. Profiling relied on immunoSEQ multiplex PCR, and the TCRdb table lists in-frame clones only, not all of them. The data show tens of thousands of clones, around four fifths seen once. The sample comprised peripheral blood. The receptors originated from a human donor in a cohort sampled during active COVID-19. The CDR3 runs from the conserved cysteine through the conserved F or W. The D gene is left open where the match is weak. Clone size, where shown, is once, few, many, or a class for clones that have expanded.

V	size	J	D	DNA	CDR3
TRBV10-3	.	TRBJ1-1	.	TGTGCCATCAGTGAGCCAGGCATCTCTAACACTGAAGCTTTCTTT	CAISEPGISNTEAFF
TRBV5-4	.	TRBJ2-3	TRBD1	TGTGCCAGCAGCCAAGGACAGGGGTCTGTGAATACGCAGTATTTT	CASSQGQGSVNTQYF
TRBV27	.	TRBJ1-6	.	TGTGCCAGCAGTTTACAGGGTTGGAATTCACCCCTCCACTTT	CASSLQGWNSPLHF
TRBV13	.	TRBJ2-1	TRBD1	TGTGCCAGCAGCTTAGATTCAGGGGGACCTACCTACAATGAGCAGTTCTTC	CASSLDSGGPTYNEQFF
TRBV4-3	.	TRBJ2-7	.	TGCGCCAGCAGCCAAGATGACAGGTCCTCCTACGAGCAGTACTTC	CASSQDDRSSYEQYF
TRBV4-3	.	TRBJ1-2	.	TGCGCCAGCAGCCAAGAGCTGGTGAGGGGGGGCCAAGACTATGGCTACACCTTC	CASSQELVRGGQDYGYTF
TRBV5-1	.	TRBJ2-5	.	TGCGCCAGCAGCTTTGGGGGCGGGCAAGAGACCCAGTACTTC	CASSFGGGQETQYF
TRBV12-5	.	TRBJ1-2	.	TGTGCTAGTGGCCCGCGGGGCTATGGCTACACCTTC	CASGPRGYGYTF
TRBV6-2/TRBV6-3	.	TRBJ2-7	TRBD1	TGTGCCAGCAGTCGGCCGGGACAGGGGCGAGCGGAGCAGTACTTC	CASSRPGQGRAEQYF
TRBV2	.	TRBJ1-1	TRBD1	TGTGCGAGCTACAGGGGGTCGGGGACTGAAGCTTTCTTT	CASYRGSGTEAFF
TRBV11-1	.	TRBJ2-3	.	TGTGCCAGCAGCCCTGGGACACGCACAGATACGCAGTATTTT	CASSPGTRTDTQYF
TRBV4-3	once	TRBJ2-7	TRBD2	TGCGCCAGCAGCCAAGACGTTAGCGGGAGGTACGAGCAGTACTTC	CASSQDVSGRYEQYF
TRBV28	.	TRBJ2-1	.	TGTGCCAGCAAGGGGGACCTGAGATACAATGAGCAGTTCTTC	CASKGDLRYNEQFF
TRBV19	.	TRBJ2-1	.	TGTGCCAGTAGTAGCGGGACAGTTTACAATGAGCAGTTCTTC	CASSSGTVYNEQFF
TRBV20-1	.	TRBJ1-1	.	TGCAGTGCTAGTGACGGGAACACTGAAGCTTTCTTT	CSASDGNTEAFF
TRBV7-9	.	TRBJ2-2	.	TGTGCCAGCAGGTACAGGGATAACACCGGGGAGCTGTTTTTT	CASRYRDNTGELFF
TRBV13	once	TRBJ2-1	TRBD2	TGTGCCAGCAGCTTAGGACTAGCGGGAATATATGAGCAGTTCTTC	CASSLGLAGIYEQFF
TRBV6-6	.	TRBJ2-1	TRBD2	TGTGCCAGCAGTCGAGCTTCGACTAGCGGGTCCCTAGGGGAGCAGTTCTTC	CASSRASTSGSLGEQFF
TRBV12-3/TRBV12-4	.	TRBJ2-7	.	TGTGCCAGCAGGTCTCAGGACTACGAGCAGTACTTC	CASRSQDYEQYF
TRBV30	.	TRBJ1-2	TRBD1	TGTGCCTGGAGTAAGTGGCAACAGGGGGACTACACCTTC	CAWSKWQQGDYTF
TRBV28	.	TRBJ2-1	TRBD2	TGTGCCAGCGGGACTAGCGGGATTAAGGCTATCAATGAGCAGTTCTTC	CASGTSGIKAINEQFF
TRBV11-2	.	TRBJ2-1	TRBD1	TGTGCCAGCAGCTTCCGGACAGGGAATTACAATGAGCAGTTCTTC	CASSFRTGNYNEQFF
TRBV7-6	.	TRBJ2-1	TRBD2	TGTGCCAGCAGGCCGGGACTAGCCAATGAGCAGTTCTTC	CASRPGLANEQFF
TRBV7-2	.	TRBJ2-7	TRBD1	TGTGCCAGCAGCTTAGCGGCAGGGGGCTACGAGCAGTACTTC	CASSLAAGGYEQYF
TRBV4-3	.	TRBJ2-7	.	TGCGCCAGCAGCCAGGGGGCAAATTGGGGGTCCTACGAGCAGTACTTC	CASSQGANWGSYEQYF
TRBV7-2	.	TRBJ2-3	TRBD2	TGTGCCAGCAGCGTATCGGGACTAGACGCCAGGGGGTATTTT	CASSVSGLDARGYF
TRBV19	few	TRBJ1-2	.	TGTGCCAGTAGTATACTCACAGGCCACGGTGGCTACACCTTC	CASSILTGHGGYTF
TRBV5-1	.	TRBJ2-1	.	TGCGCCAGCAGCTTGGGACAGGTTTACAATGAGCAGTTCTTC	CASSLGQVYNEQFF
TRBV27	many	TRBJ1-1	.	TGTGCCAGCAGCCCCCAGGGGTGGAACACTGAAGCTTTCTTT	CASSPQGWNTEAFF
TRBV5-1	.	TRBJ2-3	TRBD2	TGCGCCAGCAGCTTATTAGGACTAGCGGGAGAAGGAAGCACAGATACGCAGTATTTT	CASSLLGLAGEGSTDTQYF
TRBV7-9	.	TRBJ2-1	TRBD2	TGTGCCAGCAGCTTTCCGGGGGGCTACAATGAGCAGTTCTTC	CASSFPGGYNEQFF
TRBV11-2	.	TRBJ1-3	.	TGTGCCAGCAGCTTAGAGCTGCTTTACAGCACTAGAGGAGGAAACACCATATATTTT	CASSLELLYSTRGGNTIYF
TRBV21-1	few	TRBJ1-2	.	TGTGCCAGCAGCAAAAGGTCCCGGGGAGGCTACACCTTC	CASSKRSRGGYTF
TRBV6-6	once	TRBJ1-4	TRBD1	TGTGCCAGCAGCTTGCTACGGACAGGGAACCCAGGAGCTAATGAAAAACTGTTTTTT	CASSLLRTGNPGANEKLFF
TRBV6-5	.	TRBJ1-5	.	TGTGCCAGCAGTTTCAGGGGTCAGCCCCAGCATTTT	CASSFRGQPQHF
TRBV5-6	few	TRBJ2-7	.	TGTGCCAGCAGCTCCCAGGATTACGAGCAGTACTTC	CASSSQDYEQYF
TRBV23-1	.	TRBJ2-7	.	TGCGCCAGCAGTCAACGTCCTCAGGTGAGCTCCTACGAGCAGTACTTC	CASSQRPQVSSYEQYF
TRBV5-1	.	TRBJ1-1	.	TGCGCCAGCAGCTTGGGTTCAGGGACTGAAGCTTTCTTT	CASSLGSGTEAFF
TRBV5-1	.	TRBJ2-3	TRBD2	TGCGCCAGCAGCTTCGGGGGGGCCACAGATACGCAGTATTTT	CASSFGGATDTQYF
TRBV20-1	few	TRBJ2-1	.	TGCAGTGCTAGTGTTAGGTCGGGATACCATGAGCAGTTCTTC	CSASVRSGYHEQFF